This record concerns one T cell receptor beta chain sequence. Its cognate antigen is unknown. These data come from a study of T cells in localized non-small cell lung cancer. The study, taken as a whole, reports: Adjacent lung exhibited a median of about 57 among the 100 most abundant tumor clones. Patients showing higher blood T cell density tended to see longer overall survival. It was uninvolved adjacent lung that showed the highest T cell clonality, exceeding tumor.

Germline-derived CDR1 and CDR2 are SGHKS and YYEKEE (reference sequence). The germline V and J ends were trimmed by 4 bases and 2 bases, with 18 bases remaining between them. CDR3 length: 16 residues. Repertoires were generated with immunoSEQ multiplex PCR, while TCRdb's copy carries only in-frame clones and drops some. The table shows 15,000 to 20,000 clones, with about 83% occurring only once. The gene calls are TRBV5-5 and TRBJ1-2; possibly TRBD1 for D (5 bases). The input for sequencing was peripheral blood, taken before any cancer treatment. This clonotype was sampled from a female donor older than 55 with stage I lung adenocarcinoma. The DNA of the CDR3 is TGTGCCAGCAGCCTCGGTGTCAGACAGAGCAACTATGGCTACACCTTC. Translating gives CASSLGVRQSNYGYTF.